This paragraph covers one TCR beta chain sequence. Its antigen remains unidentified. These data belong to a study of shared clonotypes between healthy human individuals. The CDR3 spans 11 residues. V gave up 8 bases and J gave up 3 bases, with 8 bases separating them. Germline-derived CDR1 and CDR2 are MDHEN and SYDVKM. Only in-frame clones appear in the TCRdb table, and some are missing; sequencing was by immunoSEQ multiplex PCR. The sample lists over 2 million clones; roughly 92% were seen once. Adult Caucasians living in Nashville, Tennessee made up all of the donors. Into CD45RA+ naive and CD45RA-negative memory subsets, the CD4+ cells were split. General study points: Approximately 4.5% was the fraction of naive CD4 clonotypes found shared across a few donors.

The material sequenced was naive CD4+ T cells from PBMCs. Sample subset: CD45RA+ positively selected. The rearrangement links TRBV28 to TRBJ2-7; D gene uncertain. The receptor's source is a man between 18 and 35 years old in good health. Some clones in this sample may be carry-over from other donors' samples. The CDR3 sequence is CASESSYEQYF. The CDR3 bases are TGTGCCAGCGAGTCAAGCTACGAGCAGTACTTC.